The clone carrying this T cell receptor beta chain has a single count. Every donor was a Caucasian adult from Nashville, Tennessee. Division of CD4+ cells produced a CD45RA+ naive subset and a CD45RA-negative memory subset. These data originate in a study of shared clonotypes between healthy human individuals. Data came from immunoSEQ multiplex PCR; TCRdb stores just in-frame clones and leaves some out. Seen here are 2 million to 2.5 million clones, roughly 94% observed once, and the top ten hold about 0.13%. This CDR3 has 14 residues. Germline V gene data show CDR1 as MNHEY and CDR2 as SVGAGI. V lost 5 bases and J lost 2; bases outside the gene matches: 5.

V is TRBV6-5 and J is TRBJ2-7; TRBD2 matches 8 bases. The TCR was taken from a man aged 18 to 30 in good health. Sequenced sample: naive CD4+ T cells sorted from blood. Subset indicated: CD45RA+ positively selected. CDR3 loop: CASSRLARAYEQYF. The CDR3, as DNA: TGTGCCAGCAGTCGACTAGCGCGAGCCTACGAGCAGTACTTC.